This T cell receptor beta chain emerged from a study of cytomegalovirus exposure and HLA in healthy donors. V lost 6 bases and J lost 5; bases outside the gene matches: 10. The V gene's germline CDR1 is LNHDA and CDR2 SQIVND (reference sequence). This CDR3 is 14 amino acids long. A multiplex PCR was run with 60 Vbeta primers and 13 Jbeta primers. Authors' data handling: A later analysis tallied 80 million or so unique TCR beta chains, about 11 million of them shared. Libraries were prepared by immunoSEQ multiplex PCR; TCRdb keeps only in-frame clonotypes and omits some of them. V and J calls and clone size are as listed in that table; D and trimming were resolved from the DNA. The sample records 150,000 to 200,000 clones, 77% being singletons.

The chain carries TRBV19 and TRBJ2-7; 7 bases are a match to TRBD2. The sample was PBMCs. The source of this sequence is a woman between 40 and 55 years old in good health and CMV-seropositive. The CDR3 DNA is TGTGCCAGTAGAAGGGCTGGCGGGAGCCACGAGCAGTACTTC. Translation gives CASRRAGGSHEQYF.